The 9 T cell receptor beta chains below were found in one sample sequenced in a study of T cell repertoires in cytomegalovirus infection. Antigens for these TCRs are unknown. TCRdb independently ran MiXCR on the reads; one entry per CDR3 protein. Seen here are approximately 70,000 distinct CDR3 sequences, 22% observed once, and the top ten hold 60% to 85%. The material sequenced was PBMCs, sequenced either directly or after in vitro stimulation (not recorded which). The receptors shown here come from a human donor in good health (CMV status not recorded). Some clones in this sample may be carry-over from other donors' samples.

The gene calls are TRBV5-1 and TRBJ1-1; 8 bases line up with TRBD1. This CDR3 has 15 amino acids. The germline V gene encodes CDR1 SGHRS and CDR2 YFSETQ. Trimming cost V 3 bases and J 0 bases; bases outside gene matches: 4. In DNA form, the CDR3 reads TGCGCCAGCAGCTCCACGGGACAGGTGAACACTGAAGCTTTCTTT. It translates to CASSSTGQVNTEAFF. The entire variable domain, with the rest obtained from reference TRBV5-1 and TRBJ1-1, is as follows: KAGVTQTPRYLIKTRGQQVTLSCSPISGHRSVSWYQQTPGQGLQFLFEYFSETQRNKGNFPGRFSGRQFSNSRSEMNVSTLELGDSALYLCASSSTGQVNTEAFFGQGTRLTVV.

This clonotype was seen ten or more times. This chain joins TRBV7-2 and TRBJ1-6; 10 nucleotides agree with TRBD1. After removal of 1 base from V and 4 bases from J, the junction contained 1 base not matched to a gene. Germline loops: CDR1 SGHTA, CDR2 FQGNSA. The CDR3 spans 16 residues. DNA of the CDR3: TGTGCCAGCAGCTTAGGGACAGGGGGGTATAATTCACCCCTCCACTTT. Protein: CASSLGTGGYNSPLHF.

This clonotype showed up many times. CDR3 sequence reads: CASSYGEFSGANVLTF. The CDR3 DNA sequence: TGTGCCAGCAGTTATGGGGAATTCTCTGGGGCCAACGTCCTGACTTTC. The genes are TRBV6-5 and TRBJ2-6, with D unresolved. Germline V CDR1 and CDR2: MNHEY, SVGAGI. This CDR3 has 16 residues. V was shortened by 3 bases and J by 0 bases, with 9 bases between the two germline ends.

DNA of the CDR3: TGTGCCACCAGTGACCCAAGACTAGCGGGATCCGACAATGAGCAGTTCTTC. This encodes CATSDPRLAGSDNEQFF. The chain combines TRBV24-1 with TRBJ2-1; 11 bases agree with TRBD2. J lost 5 bases, V lost 4 bases, and 9 bases had no gene match. This CDR3 spans 17 amino acids. The germline V gene has CDR1 KGHDR and CDR2 SFDVKD.

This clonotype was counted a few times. Here the CDR3 reads CASSLGDRGGGPQHF. The CDR3, as DNA: TGTGCCAGCAGCTTGGGGGACAGGGGGGGGGGGCCCCAGCATTTT. This sequence joins TRBV11-2 and TRBJ1-5, with 11 bases fitting TRBD1. The ends lost 3 bases at V and 9 bases at J; junction bases unmatched: 7. Germline CDR1 SGHAT, CDR2 FQNNGV. This CDR3 is 15 amino acids long.

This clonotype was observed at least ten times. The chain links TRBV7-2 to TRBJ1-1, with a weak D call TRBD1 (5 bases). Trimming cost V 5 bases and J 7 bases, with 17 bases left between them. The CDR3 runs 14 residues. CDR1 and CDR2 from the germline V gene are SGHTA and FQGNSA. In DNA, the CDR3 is TGTGCCAGCAGCCCGGGAGGGGTACTGGGTGAAGCTTTCTTT. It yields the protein CASSPGGVLGEAFF.

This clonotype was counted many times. CDR3 in DNA: TGTGCCAGCAGCTCGGGGACAGGGTACACCGGGGAGCTGTTTTTT. Its translation is CASSSGTGYTGELFF. V and J are TRBV7-2 and TRBJ2-2, with 9 bases that match TRBD1. This CDR3 is built from 15 residues. Germline V gene sequence: CDR1 SGHTA, CDR2 FQGNSA. The ends lost 4 bases at V and 3 bases at J; junction bases unmatched: 3.

The CDR3 sequence is CACQGWTEAFF. The CDR3 DNA is TGTGCCTGTCAAGGGTGGACTGAAGCTTTCTTT. V usage is TRBV19 and J usage is TRBJ1-1; D is unclear. The CDR3 consists of 11 residues. Trimming shortened V by 11 bases and J by 5 bases, and 12 bases separated the two germline ends. Germline V CDR1 and CDR2: LNHDA, SQIVND (reference sequence).

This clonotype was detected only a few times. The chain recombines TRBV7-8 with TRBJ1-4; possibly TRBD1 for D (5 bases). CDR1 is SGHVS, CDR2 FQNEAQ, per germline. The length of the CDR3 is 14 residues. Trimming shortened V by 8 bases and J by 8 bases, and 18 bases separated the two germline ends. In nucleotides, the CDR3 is TGTGCCAGCGCCCGGTGGGGGACGGGAGAAAAACTGTTTTTT. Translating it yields CASARWGTGEKLFF.